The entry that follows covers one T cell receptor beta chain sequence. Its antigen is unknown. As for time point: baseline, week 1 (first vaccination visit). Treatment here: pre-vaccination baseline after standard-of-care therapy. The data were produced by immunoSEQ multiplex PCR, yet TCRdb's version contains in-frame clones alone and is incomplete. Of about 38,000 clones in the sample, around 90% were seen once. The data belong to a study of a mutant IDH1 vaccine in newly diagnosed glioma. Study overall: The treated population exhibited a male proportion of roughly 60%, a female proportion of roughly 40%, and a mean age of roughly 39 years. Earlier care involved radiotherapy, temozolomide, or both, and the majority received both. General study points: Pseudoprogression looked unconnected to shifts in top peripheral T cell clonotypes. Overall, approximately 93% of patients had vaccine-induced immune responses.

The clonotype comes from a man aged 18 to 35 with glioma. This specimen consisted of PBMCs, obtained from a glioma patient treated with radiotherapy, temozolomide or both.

The CDR3 is CASSQEKRPNKNIQYF. CDR3 sequence (DNA): TGCGCCAGCAGCCAAGAGAAGCGACCGAACAAAAACATTCAGTACTTC. The chain joins TRBV4-3 to TRBJ2-4; D is uncertain. The V gene's germline CDR1 is LGHNA and CDR2 YSLEER. V lost 0 bases, J lost 3 bases, and 12 bases lay in between. The CDR3 runs 16 residues.